Listed here are 30 T cell receptor beta chains from one sample, sequenced in a study of blood T cell repertoires in COVID-19 (dated by TCRdb to between 2020 and 2021). To prepare the library, the immunoSEQ multiplex PCR assay was applied. Imported from immuneACCESS, the table was reduced by TCRdb to in-frame sequences with V and J called. These copies leave out some clones; in studies compared against another copy, an unresolved V gene accounts for under half, and the cause of the remainder is not known. For this sample the table gives over 400,000 clones, of which roughly nine tenths were detected only once. Under 9.5% of the sample is taken by the ten largest. The sample consisted of PBMCs or T cells enriched from blood (not recorded which). The receptors stem from a woman aged 55-70 years who had recovered from COVID-19.

V and J are TRBV4-1 and TRBJ1-2; TRBD1 aligns across 7 bases. Losses at the gene ends were 5 bases for V and 6 bases for J; bases not matched to a gene: 3. This CDR3 spans 12 amino acids. CDR1 and CDR2 (germline): MGHRA, YSYEKL. The CDR3 nucleotides are TGCGCCAGCAGCGGACAGGTCAATGGCTACACCTTC. Residues: CASSGQVNGYTF.

The chain has TRBV6-5 and TRBJ1-3; 7 bases agree with TRBD1. The CDR3 totals 15 residues. Germline V gives CDR1 MNHEY, CDR2 SVGAGI. Trimming took 5 bases from V and 0 from J; bases not matched to a gene: 4. CDR3 bases: TGTGCCAGCAGTACAGGGGCTAGCTCTGGAAACACCATATATTTT. Translation gives CASSTGASSGNTIYF.

The chain uses TRBV4-2 and TRBJ1-4; 12 bases agree with TRBD1. The CDR3 consists of 15 residues. Germline V lookup: CDR1 LGHNA, CDR2 YNFKEQ. V lost 1 base to trimming and J lost 7 bases; unmatched junction nucleotides: 1. The CDR3 region has the DNA TGTGCCAGCAGCCAAGGGGACAGGGGGCTTGAAAAACTGTTTTTT. Residues: CASSQGDRGLEKLFF.

This chain uses TRBV6-1 with TRBJ1-6, with D maybe TRBD1 (5 bases). The CDR3 spans 15 residues. CDR1 is MNHNS, CDR2 SASEGT, per germline. The V end was cut by 2 bases, the J end by 7 bases, with 12 bases between. For the CDR3, the DNA is TGTGCCAGCAGTGAATTAGGGGAAATGAATTCACCCCTCCACTTT. This encodes CASSELGEMNSPLHF.

The chain links TRBV19 to TRBJ1-4; 7 nucleotides align to TRBD1. The CDR3 runs 14 residues. After removal of 5 bases from V and 4 bases from J, the junction contained 4 bases not matched to a gene. CDR1 is LNHDA, CDR2 SQIVND, per germline (reference sequence). Here the CDR3 DNA reads TGTGCCAGTAGTCGGACAGGCCTTAATGAAAAACTGTTTTTT. The encoded protein is CASSRTGLNEKLFF.

The V and J genes are TRBV5-1 and TRBJ1-4, with 8 bases lining up with TRBD1. The V and J ends lost 4 bases and 4 bases, in that order; junction bases with no gene match: 3. Germline CDR1 and CDR2: SGHRS and YFSETQ. CDR3 length: 14 amino acids. CDR3 residues: CASSRGQGNEKLFF. In DNA form, the CDR3 reads TGCGCCAGCAGCCGCGGACAGGGTAATGAAAAACTGTTTTTT.

This chain links TRBV6-5 with TRBJ1-2; weak D call: TRBD1 (5 bases). V lost 6 bases to trimming and J lost 5 bases, with 10 bases between them. The CDR3 contains 12 residues. Germline V CDR1 and CDR2: MNHEY, SVGAGI. The DNA of the CDR3 is TGTGCCAGCAGCCCGGGACTTTATGGCTACACCTTC. Translating gives CASSPGLYGYTF.

The V gene is TRBV5-6, the J gene TRBJ2-1, with 8 bases that match TRBD2. The CDR3 is made up of 17 amino acids. The trim removed 0 bases at V and 0 bases at J, leaving 5 bases unmatched. In germline, CDR1 is SGHDT, CDR2 YYEEEE. The CDR3 loop is CASSLGRGASSYNEQFF. In DNA, the CDR3 is TGTGCCAGCAGCTTGGGGCGGGGGGCTAGCTCCTACAATGAGCAGTTCTTC.

This sequence joins TRBV6-4 and TRBJ1-2, with D uncertain. The V end lost 6 bases, the J end lost 8 bases, and 22 bases lay between the germline ends. There are 15 residues in the CDR3. Germline-derived CDR1 and CDR2 are MRHNA and SNTAGT. CDR3 residues: CASSAGGSSFRGYTF. The CDR3 DNA is TGTGCCAGCAGCGCGGGCGGATCGTCGTTTAGGGGCTACACCTTC.

V and J are TRBV11-2 and TRBJ2-1, with 16 bases identical to TRBD2. V was pared by 5 bases and J by 6 bases, with 10 bases of the junction left unmatched. CDR1 is SGHAT, CDR2 FQNNGV, per germline. CDR3 length equals 18 residues. The CDR3 coding sequence is TGTGCCAGCAGCGCCTCCGGGACTAGCGGGGGGGCGGCCAATGAGCAGTTCTTC. Residues: CASSASGTSGGAANEQFF.

The V call is TRBV12-3 or TRBV12-4, the J call TRBJ2-7, with D maybe TRBD2 (6 bases). The germline V and J ends were trimmed by 3 bases and 7 bases, with 13 bases remaining between them. The CDR3 loop spans 13 amino acids. The CDR3 region is CASSLGPAGEQYV. DNA of the CDR3: TGTGCCAGCAGTTTGGGGCCGGCGGGAGAGCAGTACGTC.

The rearrangement uses TRBV11-2 and TRBJ2-2, with 8 bases identical to TRBD2. Germline values: CDR1 SGHAT, CDR2 FQNNGV. V lost 0 bases and J lost 10; bases outside the gene matches: 13. CDR3 length equals 17 residues. Here the CDR3 reads CASSLDRGGHSAEELFF. CDR3 DNA sequence: TGTGCCAGCAGCTTAGATCGGGGGGGACACTCTGCGGAGGAGCTGTTTTTT.

This chain joins TRBV5-1 and TRBJ2-1, with 11 bases matching TRBD2. Losses at the gene ends were 0 bases for V and 9 bases for J; bases not matched to a gene: 5. This CDR3 is 15 amino acids long. CDR1 is SGHRS, CDR2 YFSETQ, per germline. CDR3 loop: CASSLVSGGAGEQFF. As DNA, the CDR3 is TGCGCCAGCAGCTTGGTTAGCGGGGGGGCCGGTGAGCAGTTCTTC.

This clone has only one observation. The genes are TRBV6-5 and TRBJ2-1, with D tentatively TRBD1 (6 bases). Germline V gene sequence: CDR1 MNHEY, CDR2 SVGAGI. With 7 bases removed from V and 6 bases from J, the gap between germline ends came to 16 bases. The CDR3 is 14 residues long. This CDR3 is CASNEGTLANEQFF. The CDR3 nucleotides are TGTGCCAGCAACGAGGGGACACTTGCCAATGAGCAGTTCTTC.

This rearrangement joins TRBV10-3 to TRBJ1-5, with D possibly TRBD1 on 6 matching bases. The CDR3 is made up of 15 amino acids. V shed 0 bases and J shed 9 bases, with 15 bases lying between them. In germline, CDR1 is ENHRY, CDR2 SYGVKD. As DNA, the CDR3 is TGTGCCATCAGTGAGTCTGGACAGCCTAATGGGCCCCAGCATTTT. Encoded protein: CAISESGQPNGPQHF.

V usage is TRBV6-6 and J usage is TRBJ1-3, with 7 bases matching TRBD1. The CDR3 is made up of 14 amino acids. V was pared by 4 bases and J by 2 bases, with 2 bases of the junction left unmatched. Germline assignment: CDR1 MNHNY and CDR2 SVGAGI (reference sequence). CDR3 sequence (DNA): TGTGCCAGCAGTTTCCAGGGGGCTGGAAACACCATATATTTT. Translating gives CASSFQGAGNTIYF.

V is TRBV2 and J is TRBJ1-2, with TRBD1 as a possible D gene (6 bases). CDR1 is SNHLY, CDR2 FYNNEI, per germline. V was pared by 7 bases and J by 5 bases, with 14 bases between. The CDR3 consists of 13 residues. CDR3 loop: CASKDSREYGYTF. The CDR3 nucleotides read TGTGCCAGCAAGGACAGTAGGGAGTATGGCTACACCTTC.

This chain links TRBV2 with TRBJ1-6; D unclear. This CDR3 is built from 14 residues. CDR1 SNHLY and CDR2 FYNNEI come from the germline V gene. Trimming pared 4 bases from V and 7 bases from J, leaving 11 bases between. The CDR3 DNA sequence: TGTGCCAGCAGTGCTCTCATTCAGAATTCACCCCTCCACTTT. Amino acid sequence: CASSALIQNSPLHF. Complete variable domain (other parts from reference TRBV2 and TRBJ1-6): EPEVTQTPSHQVTQMGQEVILRCVPISNHLYFYWYRQILGQKVEFLVSFYNNEISEKSEIFDDQFSVERPDGSNFTLKIRSTKLEDSAMYFCASSALIQNSPLHFGNGTRLTVT.

The CDR3 is CASSVAREGPNYGYTF. The CDR3 nucleotides are TGTGCCAGCAGCGTAGCTCGCGAGGGCCCTAACTATGGCTACACCTTC. The chain combines TRBV9 with TRBJ1-2; D unresolved. Trimming shortened V by 0 bases and J by 0 bases, and 12 bases separated the two germline ends. Germline values: CDR1 SGDLS, CDR2 YYNGEE. The CDR3 is 16 amino acids. Full variable domain (remainder filled in from reference TRBV9 and TRBJ1-2): DSGVTQTPKHLITATGQRVTLRCSPRSGDLSVYWYQQSLDQGLQFLIQYYNGEERAKGNILERFSAQQFPDLHSELNLSSLELGDSALYFCASSVAREGPNYGYTFGSGTRLTVV.

J is TRBJ1-5 and V is TRBV19; TRBD1 matches 10 bases. CDR1 LNHDA and CDR2 SQIVND come from the germline V gene (reference sequence). Unmatched junction bases numbered 7, after V lost 8 bases and J lost 6 bases. This CDR3 spans 14 amino acids. The CDR3 DNA is TGTGCCAGTTCCTTCGACAGGGGGCTTCAGCCCCAGCATTTT. Encoded protein: CASSFDRGLQPQHF.

This clone is a singleton in its sample. This chain joins TRBV2 and TRBJ2-2, with no clear D. The CDR3 has 11 amino acids. The V end was cut by 8 bases, the J end by 7 bases, with 8 bases between. Germline V gene sequence: CDR1 SNHLY, CDR2 FYNNEI. The CDR3, as DNA: TGTGCCAGCCTAAGAATCGGGGAGCTGTTTTTT. Translated, it gives CASLRIGELFF.

This clone was counted once. Other DNA sequences in the same sample also yield this CDR3. The chain recombines TRBV12-3 or TRBV12-4 with TRBJ1-2; 7 bases map to TRBD1. After removal of 6 bases from V and 8 bases from J, the junction contained 6 bases not matched to a gene. The CDR3 has 12 amino acids. CDR3 sequence (DNA): TGTGCCAGCAGCCGTACAGGGGACGGCTACACCTTC. Translation: CASSRTGDGYTF.

The V and J genes are TRBV3-1 (or the pseudogene TRBV3-2) and TRBJ2-2; D is perhaps TRBD1 (6 bases). CDR3 length: 14 amino acids. CDR1 and CDR2 from the germline V gene are LGHDT and YNNKEL (reference sequence). V was clipped by 4 bases and J by 2 bases, with 8 bases between them. CDR3 nucleotides: TGTGCCAGCAGCCTACAGGGTAACACCGGGGAGCTGTTTTTT. Translating gives CASSLQGNTGELFF.

The chain couples TRBV3-1 (or the pseudogene TRBV3-2) to TRBJ1-1; possible D gene TRBD1, 5 bases. This CDR3 has 15 residues. Germline assignment: CDR1 LGHDT and CDR2 YNNKEL (reference sequence). The germline V and J ends were trimmed by 1 base and 6 bases, with 15 bases remaining between them. This CDR3 is CASSQGGVAGPEAFF. The CDR3 nucleotides are TGTGCCAGCAGCCAAGGAGGGGTAGCGGGCCCTGAAGCTTTCTTT.

This sequence joins TRBV10-1 and TRBJ2-3; D is ambiguous. The CDR3 covers 12 residues. V lost 6 bases, J lost 2 bases, and 6 bases lay in between. Looked up from germline, CDR1 is WNHNN and CDR2 is SYGVQD (reference sequence). For the CDR3, the DNA is TGCGCCAGCAGCGGGTCCACAGATACGCAGTATTTT. Amino acids: CASSGSTDTQYF.

Comments on this clone: Germline and junction disagree at one end, which may indicate a read error. V is TRBV6-5 and J is TRBJ1-5; maybe TRBD1 (6 bases). Per the germline V gene, CDR1 is MNHEY and CDR2 is SVGAGI. This CDR3 is 13 amino acids long. The CDR3 reads CAIGDISNQPQHF. CDR3 coding DNA: TGCGCCATTGGGGACATTAGCAATCAGCCCCAGCATTTT.

This clone was recorded once. This chain connects TRBV10-3 to TRBJ1-6; 9 bases line up with TRBD1. The germline V gene has CDR1 ENHRY and CDR2 SYGVKD. This CDR3 comprises 14 residues. Germline trimming cut 7 bases from V and 6 bases from J; bases unmatched to any gene: 4. The CDR3 DNA reads as TGTGCCATCACTAGGGACAGGGCTAATTCACCCCTCCACTTT. Translation gives CAITRDRANSPLHF.

This chain uses TRBV11-2 with TRBJ1-1, with 10 bases identical to TRBD1. The trim removed 4 bases at V and 5 bases at J, leaving 4 bases unmatched. The CDR3 loop spans 14 amino acids. The germline gives CDR1 SGHAT, CDR2 FQNNGV. The CDR3: CASSSDRGDTEAFF. The CDR3, as DNA: TGTGCCAGCAGCTCGGACAGGGGGGATACTGAAGCTTTCTTT.

The count of this clone is one. The chain carries TRBV3-1 (or the pseudogene TRBV3-2) and TRBJ1-2; the match to TRBD1 covers 10 bases. J gave up 3 bases and V 4 bases, and 2 bases lay outside the gene matches. The length of the CDR3 is 14 residues. CDR1 and CDR2 (germline): LGHDT, YNNKEL (reference sequence). The CDR3 spells CASSRGTGDYGYTF. CDR3 in DNA: TGTGCCAGCAGCCGCGGGACAGGGGACTATGGCTACACCTTC.

The CDR3 bases are TGTGCCAGCAGCCAAGCCCCCCTAGCGGGGGGGGGTAGAAATGAGCAGTTCTTC. Translating it yields CASSQAPLAGGGRNEQFF. This chain connects TRBV3-1 (or the pseudogene TRBV3-2) to TRBJ2-1, with 12 bases matching TRBD2. Looked up from germline, CDR1 is LGHDT and CDR2 is YNNKEL (reference sequence). J lost 7 bases, V lost 1 base, and 11 bases had no gene match. This CDR3 has 18 amino acids.